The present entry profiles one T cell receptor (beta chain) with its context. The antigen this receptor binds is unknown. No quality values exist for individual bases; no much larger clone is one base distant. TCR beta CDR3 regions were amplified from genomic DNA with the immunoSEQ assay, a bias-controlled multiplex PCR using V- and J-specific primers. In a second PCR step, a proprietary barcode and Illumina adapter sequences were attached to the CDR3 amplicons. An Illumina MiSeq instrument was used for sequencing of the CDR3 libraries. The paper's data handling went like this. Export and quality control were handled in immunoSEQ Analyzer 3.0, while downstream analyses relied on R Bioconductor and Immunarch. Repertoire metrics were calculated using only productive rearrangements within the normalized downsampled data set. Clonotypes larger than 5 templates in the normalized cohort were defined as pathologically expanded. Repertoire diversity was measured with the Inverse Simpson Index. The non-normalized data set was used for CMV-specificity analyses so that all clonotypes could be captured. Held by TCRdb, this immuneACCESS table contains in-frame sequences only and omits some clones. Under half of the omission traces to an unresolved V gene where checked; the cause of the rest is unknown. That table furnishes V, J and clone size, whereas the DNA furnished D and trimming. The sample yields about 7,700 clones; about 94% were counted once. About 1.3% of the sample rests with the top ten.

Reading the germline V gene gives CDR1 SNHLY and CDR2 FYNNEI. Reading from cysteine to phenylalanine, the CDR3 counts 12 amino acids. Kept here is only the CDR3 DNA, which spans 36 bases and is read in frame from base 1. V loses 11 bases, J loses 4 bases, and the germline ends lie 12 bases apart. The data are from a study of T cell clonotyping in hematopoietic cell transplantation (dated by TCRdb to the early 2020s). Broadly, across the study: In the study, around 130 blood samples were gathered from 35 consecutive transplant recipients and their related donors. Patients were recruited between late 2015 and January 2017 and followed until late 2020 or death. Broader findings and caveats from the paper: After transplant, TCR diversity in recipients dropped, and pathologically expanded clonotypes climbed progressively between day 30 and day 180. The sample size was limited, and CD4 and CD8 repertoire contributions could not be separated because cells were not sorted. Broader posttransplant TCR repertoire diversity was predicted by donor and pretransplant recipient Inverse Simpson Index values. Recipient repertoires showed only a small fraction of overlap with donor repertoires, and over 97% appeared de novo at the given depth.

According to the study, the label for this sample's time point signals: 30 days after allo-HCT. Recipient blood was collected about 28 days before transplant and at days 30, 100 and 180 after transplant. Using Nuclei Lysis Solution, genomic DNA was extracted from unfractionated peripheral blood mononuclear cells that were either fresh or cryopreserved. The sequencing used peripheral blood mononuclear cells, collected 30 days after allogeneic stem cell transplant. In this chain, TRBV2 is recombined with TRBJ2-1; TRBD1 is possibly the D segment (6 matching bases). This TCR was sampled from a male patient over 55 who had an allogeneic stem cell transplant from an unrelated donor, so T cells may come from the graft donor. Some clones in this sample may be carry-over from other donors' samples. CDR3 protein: CAGGQLYNEQFF. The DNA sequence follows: TGTGCCGGCGGACAGCTTTACAATGAGCAGTTCTTC. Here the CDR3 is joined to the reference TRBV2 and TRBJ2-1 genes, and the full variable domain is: EPEVTQTPSHQVTQMGQEVILRCVPISNHLYFYWYRQILGQKVEFLVSFYNNEISEKSEIFDDQFSVERPDGSNFTLKIRSTKLEDSAMYFCAGGQLYNEQFFGPGTRLTVL.